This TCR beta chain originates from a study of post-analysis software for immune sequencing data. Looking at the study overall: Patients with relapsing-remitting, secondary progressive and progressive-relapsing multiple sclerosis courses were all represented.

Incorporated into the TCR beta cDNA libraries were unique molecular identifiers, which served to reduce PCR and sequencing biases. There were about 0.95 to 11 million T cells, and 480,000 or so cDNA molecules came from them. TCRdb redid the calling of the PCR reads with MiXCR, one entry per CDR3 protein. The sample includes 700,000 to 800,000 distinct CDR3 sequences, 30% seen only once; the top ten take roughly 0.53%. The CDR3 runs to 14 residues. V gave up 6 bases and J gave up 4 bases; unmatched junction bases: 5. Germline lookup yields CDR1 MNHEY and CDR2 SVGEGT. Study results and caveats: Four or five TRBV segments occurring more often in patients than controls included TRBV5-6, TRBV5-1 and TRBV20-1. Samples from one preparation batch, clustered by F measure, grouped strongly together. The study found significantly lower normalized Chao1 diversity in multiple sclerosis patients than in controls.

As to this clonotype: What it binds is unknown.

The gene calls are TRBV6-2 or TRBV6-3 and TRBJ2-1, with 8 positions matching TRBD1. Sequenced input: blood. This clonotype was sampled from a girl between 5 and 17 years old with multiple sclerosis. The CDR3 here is CASSNRGAYNEQFF. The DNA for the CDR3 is TGTGCCAGCAGCAACAGGGGGGCATACAATGAGCAGTTCTTC.